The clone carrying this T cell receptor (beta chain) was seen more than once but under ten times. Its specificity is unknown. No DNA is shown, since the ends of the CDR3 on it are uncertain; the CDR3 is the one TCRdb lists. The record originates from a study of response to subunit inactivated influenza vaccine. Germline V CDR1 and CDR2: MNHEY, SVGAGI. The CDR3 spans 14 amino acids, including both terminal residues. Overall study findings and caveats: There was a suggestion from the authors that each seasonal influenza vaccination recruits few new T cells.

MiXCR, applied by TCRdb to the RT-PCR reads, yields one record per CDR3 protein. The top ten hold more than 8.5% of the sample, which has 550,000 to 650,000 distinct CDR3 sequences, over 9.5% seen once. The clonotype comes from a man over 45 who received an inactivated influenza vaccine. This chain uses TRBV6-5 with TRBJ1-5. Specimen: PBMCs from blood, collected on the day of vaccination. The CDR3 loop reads CASSSSIEPGPQHF.